The clone carrying this T cell receptor (beta chain) was observed a handful of times. This specimen belongs to a study of patients and donors after allogeneic stem cell transplantation. The germline CDR1 and CDR2 sequences are SGHRS and YFSETQ. The CDR3 runs to 14 residues. Trimming took off 4 bases at V and 4 bases at J, with 14 bases between the two ends. TCRdb reprocessed the RT-PCR reads with MiXCR, giving one entry per CDR3 protein. The table lists a few hundred thousand distinct CDR3 sequences, roughly 38% of them singletons. The rearrangement joins TRBV5-1 to TRBJ1-2; TRBD1 is a possible D gene (5 bases). The TCR comes from a human donor who was either an allogeneic HSCT recipient or a stem cell or donor lymphocyte infusion donor (not recorded which). It is not recorded whose cells these are; they may come from a transplant donor. Source material: blood, either unsorted or a sorted T cell fraction (not recorded which). The CDR3 is CASSVEGPRYGYTF. The CDR3 DNA reads TGCGCCAGCAGCGTGGAGGGACCCCGCTATGGCTACACCTTC.